The 23 T cell receptor beta chains below come from one sample, sequenced in a study of human T cells and chemical hapten exposure. MiXCR, run by TCRdb on the RACE reads, gives a single entry per CDR3 protein. The sample consists of about 380,000 distinct CDR3 sequences, around 6% of them appearing once. Time point here: patch test 2, 6 weeks after DPC sensitization. Treatment noted: therapeutic diphenylcyclopropenone sensitization with weekly scalp DPC. The material sequenced was whole blood, taken in connection with sensitization to the hapten diphenylcyclopropenone (DPC). Receptor source: a woman aged 18-30 years with alopecia areata. Some clones in this sample may be carry-over from other donors' samples.

This clonotype was detected ten times or more. Written as DNA, the CDR3 is TGTGCCAGCAGTTCAACAAAAGAGACCCAGTACTTC. Its protein product is CASSSTKETQYF. V usage is TRBV12-3 or TRBV12-4 and J usage is TRBJ2-5, with no clear D. Trimming removed 4 bases at V and 3 bases at J, with 6 bases between. The CDR3 contains 12 residues.

This rearrangement joins TRBV5-1 to TRBJ2-7, with 11 bases that match TRBD1. The ends lost 4 bases at V and 5 bases at J; junction bases unmatched: 2. Germline V gives CDR1 SGHRS, CDR2 YFSETQ. The CDR3 loop spans 13 amino acids. The CDR3 sequence: CASSVDRGHEQYF. DNA for the CDR3: TGCGCCAGCAGCGTGGACAGGGGGCACGAGCAGTACTTC. The full variable domain, completed using reference TRBV5-1 and TRBJ2-7, is KAGVTQTPRYLIKTRGQQVTLSCSPISGHRSVSWYQQTPGQGLQFLFEYFSETQRNKGNFPGRFSGRQFSNSRSEMNVSTLELGDSALYLCASSVDRGHEQYFGPGTRLTVT.

This clonotype was seen only a few times. The genes are TRBV6-5 and TRBJ2-7; 9 positions agree with TRBD2. CDR1 MNHEY and CDR2 SVGAGI come from the germline V gene. J gave up 3 bases and V 8 bases, and 14 bases lay outside the gene matches. This CDR3 is 16 amino acids long. The CDR3 DNA sequence: TGTGCCAGCCGAACCCTGGGTAGCGGGGGAAGCTACGAGCAGTACTTC. This translates into CASRTLGSGGSYEQYF.

This clonotype was observed a handful of times. This rearrangement joins TRBV12-3 or TRBV12-4 to TRBJ1-2, with D possibly matching TRBD1 (6 bases). The length of the CDR3 is 15 residues. V was pared by 7 bases and J by 6 bases, with 21 bases between. This chain's CDR3 is CASTRGGRGRNGYTF. CDR3 nucleotide sequence: TGTGCCAGCACCCGGGGCGGCAGGGGACGAAATGGCTACACCTTC.

This clonotype was seen repeatedly, ten times or more. This chain joins TRBV20-1 and TRBJ2-1; 7 bases agree with TRBD2. The CDR3 has 14 amino acids. With V trimmed by 6 bases and J by 2 bases, 7 bases remained unmatched. Per germline, CDR1 DFQATT and CDR2 SNEGSKA (reference sequence). CDR3 in DNA: TGCAGTGCACGGGCCGGGGGGACCTACAATGAGCAGTTCTTC. This sequence encodes CSARAGGTYNEQFF.

This chain links TRBV5-1 with TRBJ1-1, with D hard to call. This CDR3 has 15 residues. Germline CDR1 and CDR2: SGHRS and YFSETQ. V lost 0 bases to trimming and J lost 1 base, with 10 bases between them. The CDR3 here is CASSLGSNTNTEAFF. As DNA, the CDR3 is TGCGCCAGCAGCTTGGGATCAAATACGAACACTGAAGCTTTCTTT.

The CDR3 is CASSQEGQRLHF. CDR3 DNA sequence: TGCGCCAGCAGCCAAGAAGGTCAGCGCCTCCACTTT. The V and J genes are TRBV4-3 and TRBJ1-6; D uncertain. Germline values: CDR1 LGHNA, CDR2 YSLEER. The CDR3 runs to 12 residues. V lost 0 bases and J 15 bases, leaving 9 bases between the germline ends.

This clonotype was found many times. The gene calls are TRBV9 and TRBJ1-6; a weak D match, TRBD1 (6 bases). This CDR3 is built from 14 residues. CDR1 and CDR2 from the germline V gene are SGDLS and YYNGEE. V lost 0 bases to trimming and J lost 8 bases, with 9 bases between them. CDR3 protein: CASSVVGAHSPLHF. CDR3 sequence (DNA): TGTGCCAGCAGCGTAGTGGGGGCGCATTCACCCCTCCACTTT.

This chain connects TRBV5-1 to TRBJ2-3; TRBD1 agrees at 8 bases. The length of the CDR3 is 14 residues. Per germline, CDR1 SGHRS and CDR2 YFSETQ. J was trimmed by 4 bases and V by 4 bases; bases with no gene match: 5. CDR3 sequence: CASSTRQGPDTQYF. The CDR3 DNA reads TGCGCCAGCAGCACTCGACAGGGGCCAGATACGCAGTATTTT.

At least ten counts were recorded for this clonotype. This chain links TRBV7-2 with TRBJ2-1, with 9 bases that match TRBD2. The CDR3 totals 16 residues. The J segment lost 0 bases and the V segment lost 5 bases, leaving 5 bases of the junction unmatched. The germline V gene has CDR1 SGHTA and CDR2 FQGNSA. Written as DNA, the CDR3 is TGTGCCAGCAGCCCCGGACTAGCGTTCTCCTACAATGAGCAGTTCTTC. This codes for CASSPGLAFSYNEQFF.

This clonotype has ten or more counts. V and J are TRBV5-1 and TRBJ2-2; TRBD1 might be the D (5 bases). The CDR3 loop spans 13 amino acids. Germline V lookup: CDR1 SGHRS, CDR2 YFSETQ. The ends were cut back, 2 bases at V and 6 bases at J, with 8 bases in the middle. CDR3 residues: CASSFDSAGELFF. The CDR3 coding sequence is TGCGCCAGCAGCTTCGACAGTGCCGGGGAGCTGTTTTTT.

This clonotype was observed a handful of times. The chain is built from TRBV11-3 and TRBJ2-7; D not resolved. This CDR3 contains 13 residues. Trimming took off 3 bases at V and 5 bases at J, with 11 bases between the two ends. Germline V gene lookup returns CDR1 SGHNT and CDR2 YENEEA. CDR3 nucleotides: TGTGCCAGCAGCTTCGGACCTGGGGACGAGCAGTACTTC. Translating gives CASSFGPGDEQYF.

This clonotype has ten or more counts. The chain recombines TRBV2 with TRBJ1-2; 8 bases are a match to TRBD1. V shed 3 bases and J 1 base; nucleotides not matched to a gene: 7. CDR3 length: 16 amino acids. Germline loops: CDR1 SNHLY, CDR2 FYNNEI. CDR3 sequence: CASSEGQAIVNYGYTF. The DNA of the CDR3 is TGTGCCAGCAGTGAGGGACAGGCCATAGTTAACTATGGCTACACCTTC. Variable domain in full (rest from reference TRBV2 and TRBJ1-2): EPEVTQTPSHQVTQMGQEVILRCVPISNHLYFYWYRQILGQKVEFLVSFYNNEISEKSEIFDDQFSVERPDGSNFTLKIRSTKLEDSAMYFCASSEGQAIVNYGYTFGSGTRLTVV.

V gene TRBV7-9 combines with J gene TRBJ2-3, with a tentative D call TRBD2 (5 bases). V lost 3 bases to trimming and J lost 4 bases, with 17 bases between them. From germline, CDR1 is SEHNR and CDR2 FQNEAQ (reference sequence). This CDR3 has 16 residues. The CDR3 sequence is CASSFVGLASSDTQYF. In DNA form, the CDR3 reads TGTGCCAGCAGCTTCGTGGGCCTAGCAAGTTCAGATACGCAGTATTTT.

This clonotype showed up many times. The chain couples TRBV12-3 or TRBV12-4 to TRBJ2-3; 7 bases map to TRBD2. J gave up 4 bases and V 5 bases, and 6 bases lay outside the gene matches. This CDR3 region has 14 residues. In nucleotides, the CDR3 is TGTGCCAGCAGTACCCGTGGGAGGGCAGATACGCAGTATTTT. Translated: CASSTRGRADTQYF.

This clonotype was counted between two and nine times. The rearrangement joins TRBV4-3 to TRBJ2-7; 9 nucleotides match TRBD1. Per germline, CDR1 LGHNA and CDR2 YSLEER. With 0 bases clipped from V and 5 bases from J, the junction kept 11 bases outside the gene matches. This CDR3 region has 17 residues. This chain's CDR3 is CASSQEWDGDRVDEQYF. Here the CDR3 DNA reads TGCGCCAGCAGCCAAGAGTGGGACGGGGACAGGGTTGACGAGCAGTACTTC.

This clonotype was found many times. CDR3 residues: CSVEAQTTNEKLFF. CDR3 DNA: TGCAGCGTTGAAGCGCAGACAACTAATGAAAAACTGTTTTTT. This chain uses TRBV29-1 with TRBJ1-4, with no clear D. Germline CDR1 is SQVTM and CDR2 is ANQGSEA. V was shortened by 1 base and J by 0 bases, with 6 bases between the two germline ends. This CDR3 is built from 14 residues. The full variable domain, in which reference TRBV29-1 and TRBJ1-4 provide the parts outside the CDR3, is SAVISQKPSRDICQRGTSLTIQCQVDSQVTMMFWYRQQPGQSLTLIATANQGSEATYESGFVIDKFPISRPNLTFSTLTVSNMSPEDSSIYLCSVEAQTTNEKLFFGSGTQLSVL.

The gene calls are TRBV20-1 and TRBJ2-1, with 13 bases lining up with TRBD2. Germline trimming cut 5 bases from V and 5 bases from J; bases unmatched to any gene: 6. CDR1 DFQATT and CDR2 SNEGSKA come from the germline V gene (reference sequence). The CDR3 is made up of 15 amino acids. The CDR3 DNA reads TGCAGTGCTTTTACTAGCGGGGGGGCCCACAATGAGCAGTTCTTC. It is translated as CSAFTSGGAHNEQFF.

This clonotype came up a few times. V is TRBV9 and J is TRBJ1-2; no definite D call. This CDR3 spans 15 amino acids. The V gene lost 3 bases and the J gene lost 1 base, with 13 bases spanning the gap. CDR1 SGDLS and CDR2 YYNGEE come from the germline V gene. For the CDR3, the DNA is TGTGCCAGCAGCGCAGAGATCGGACTTAACTATGGCTACACCTTC. Translation gives CASSAEIGLNYGYTF.

The rearrangement joins TRBV2 to TRBJ2-7; 7 nucleotides match TRBD1. In germline, CDR1 is SNHLY, CDR2 FYNNEI. Trimming cost V 6 bases and J 3 bases; bases outside gene matches: 11. The CDR3 sequence is 15 residues long. CDR3 residues: CASRAGMGQIYEQYF. CDR3 nucleotides: TGTGCCAGCAGAGCCGGTATGGGACAGATCTACGAGCAGTACTTC.

This clonotype was counted only a few times. The chain employs TRBV12-3 or TRBV12-4 and TRBJ1-2; D is possibly TRBD1 (5 bases). Trimming stripped 6 bases from V and 5 bases from J, with 10 bases between. CDR3 size: 12 residues. The CDR3 sequence is CASRTRVYGYTF. CDR3 nucleotide sequence: TGTGCCAGCAGAACCAGGGTGTATGGCTACACCTTC.

The chain has TRBV5-1 and TRBJ1-3; D not certain. This CDR3 contains 14 residues. CDR1 SGHRS and CDR2 YFSETQ come from the germline V gene. With 5 bases removed from V and 0 bases from J, the gap between germline ends came to 9 bases. CDR3 nucleotides: TGCGCCAGCAGGAACCTCAGCTCTGGAAACACCATATATTTT. Its translation is CASRNLSSGNTIYF. Full variable domain (remainder filled in from reference TRBV5-1 and TRBJ1-3): KAGVTQTPRYLIKTRGQQVTLSCSPISGHRSVSWYQQTPGQGLQFLFEYFSETQRNKGNFPGRFSGRQFSNSRSEMNVSTLELGDSALYLCASRNLSSGNTIYFGEGSWLTVV.

This clonotype was counted many times. V and J are TRBV7-9 and TRBJ1-1; D unresolved. V was trimmed by 0 bases and J by 7 bases, leaving 9 bases between them. The CDR3 has 13 residues. In germline, CDR1 is SEHNR, CDR2 FQNEAQ (reference sequence). This chain's CDR3 is CASSLASWNEAFF. In DNA form, the CDR3 reads TGTGCCAGCAGCTTAGCTTCGTGGAATGAAGCTTTCTTT.